This T cell receptor beta chain was captured by sequencing in a study of blood T cells in healthy people across ages (dated by TCRdb to the mid-2010s). With respect to the entire study: In model experiments, template switching captured roughly one uniquely barcoded TCR beta cDNA molecule for every two T cells. Age-related changes in TCR beta repertoire diversity were measured in the study by deep sequencing normalized with unique cDNA molecular identifiers. To avoid experimental bias, donors of different ages were spread randomly across the sequencing lanes. The donors were divided into four age groups: young (average around 16 years), middle-aged (roughly 42), aged (about 60) and long-lived (roughly 82). Two additional independent replicas of 1 million unique cDNA reads from the same blood draw were analyzed for two donors (one aged 18 to 29 and one aged 80 or older). General study outcomes and caveats: The percentage of naive T cells measured by flow cytometry correlated strongly with observed TCR beta diversity. The CMV infection status of donors was not known, potentially confounding age-related changes in expanded clonotypes. Compared with the aged group, more naive CD4+ T cells, fewer expanded clones and increased TCR diversity were shown by the long-lived group, suggesting age selection. Because profiling used bulk unsorted PBMCs, naive and antigen-experienced compartments could not be compared conclusively. Observed TCR beta diversity per million T cells fell roughly linearly with age, and a significant reduction was already apparent by age approximately 40. Total diversity estimates from one million sequenced T cells were considered lower bounds and underestimates.

The library came from 5' RACE. Sequencing was performed on an Illumina HiSeq 2500. A second PCR of about 7 to 12 cycles was run with a J-beta primer mix and a sample-barcoded 5' primer. A template-switch 5' adaptor carrying 12 random nucleotides introduced a unique molecular identifier onto each TCR beta cDNA molecule. Each sample yielded at least 3 million CDR3-containing paired-end reads. All of the RNA was converted into first-strand cDNA using the Mint cDNA synthesis kit, with a TRBC-specific oligonucleotide serving as the primer. Following uracil-DNA glycosylase treatment, a first 18-cycle PCR with universal primers M1SS and BC2_uni_R was performed on all cDNA. Turning to the authors' computational methods: For normalization, 1 million high-quality reads, each with a distinct molecular identifier, were randomly selected from each sample. Instead of being binned into consensus sequences, reads that shared molecular identifiers were thrown out. MiTCR, set to a Q25 quality threshold and the strictest error-elimination algorithm, was used for CDR3 identification, clonotype clustering and error correction. A nonparametric unseen species model with Euler transformation was used to estimate a lower bound on total TCR beta diversity. The raw public reads went through TCRdb reprocessing: fastp at Q25, MiXCR clone calling, in-frame beta chains kept. Each CDR3 protein gets just one entry, which takes the most common genes and DNA from the rows behind it. For this entry, the V and J calls and clone size follow TCRdb and not the study's own pipeline. This sample lists 1.5 million or so distinct CDR3 sequences; 40% to 45% were detected once. The ten largest account for approximately 4% of the sample.

About this clonotype: No cognate antigen has been identified for it. Base qualities are not provided; no much larger clone lies one nucleotide away.

The roughly 39 donors, aged about 6 to 90 years, were systemically healthy Caucasian individuals from Russia. Ten milliliters of peripheral blood were drawn from each donor into EDTA-treated Vacutainer tubes. Ficoll-Paque density-gradient centrifugation was used to isolate PBMCs, with at least 7 million per sample. Total RNA was extracted from PBMCs with Trizol reagent, with at least 6 micrograms obtained per sample. Naive CD45RAhigh/CD27high T cell percentages were measured by flow cytometry on a PBMC aliquot from every donor. Trimming costs V 6 bases and J 9 bases, and their ends lie 9 bases apart. Measured from the cysteine to the phenylalanine, the CDR3 is 11 residues long. Here the CDR3 DNA is all that survives: 33 bases in frame from base 1. Based on the germline V gene, the CDR1 and CDR2 sequences are LGHNT and FRNRAP.

The sequence is built from TRBV12-5 and TRBJ2-1, with no confident D gene call. The TCR comes from a woman aged 18 to 35 in good health. Sequencing was performed on blood. In nucleotides, the sequence is TGTGCTAGTGGCGCTGAGGTTGAGCAGTTCTTC. Its coded protein is CASGAEVEQFF.